This is a list of T cell receptor beta chains from one sample in a study of sequential checkpoint blockade in melanoma. Some clones are missing from TCRdb's copy, which holds only in-frame ones; the method was immunoSEQ multiplex PCR. The sample shows about 29,000 clones, roughly 81% of them seen only once. The input for sequencing was CD8+ T cells sorted from blood (inferred from file names), taken from a patient given nivolumab and ipilimumab in sequence. The receptors stem from a human donor with melanoma. Each CDR3 is given with its conserved first and last residue. The D gene is left open where the match is weak. Not every row has a clone size; where given, it reads once, few, many or a size class.

V gene	J gene	D gene	clone size	CDR3 DNA	CDR3 protein
TRBV13	TRBJ1-1	TRBD1	.	TGTGCCAGCAGCACCAAGACAGGGCCCTTTTCTCTGAACACTGAAGCTTTCTTT	CASSTKTGPFSLNTEAFF
TRBV5-1	TRBJ1-2	TRBD1	.	TGCGCCAGCAGCTTGTCGACAGGGGGCGAGAGAGGCTACACCTTC	CASSLSTGGERGYTF
TRBV6-5	TRBJ2-5	TRBD2	.	TGTGCCAGCAGTGTTCTAGCGGGAGGTCGAGAGACCCAGTACTTC	CASSVLAGGRETQYF
TRBV7-9	TRBJ2-7	TRBD2	.	TGTGCCAGCAGCTTAGACCGGGACTACCGTTACGAGCAGTGCTTC	CASSLDRDYRYEQCF
TRBV15	TRBJ2-5	TRBD1	once	TGTGCCACCAGCGAGGAGACAGGGATGGGAGAGACCCAGTACTTC	CATSEETGMGETQYF
TRBV4-1	TRBJ1-2	TRBD1	.	TGCGCCAGCAGAGGGACAGGGCAGGAGGGCTACACCTTC	CASRGTGQEGYTF
TRBV5-6	TRBJ2-1	TRBD2	.	TGTGCCAGCAGGATAGAGCGGGAGTTGGAGGATGAGCAGTTCTTC	CASRIERELEDEQFF
TRBV7-6	TRBJ2-2	.	.	TGTGCCAGCAGCTTAGGGTCAGGCACCGGGGAGCTGTTTTTT	CASSLGSGTGELFF
TRBV19	TRBJ2-3	TRBD2	.	TGTGCCAGTAGCACCGGGACTACTAGCACAGATACGCAGTATTTT	CASSTGTTSTDTQYF
TRBV10-2	TRBJ2-1	.	.	TGCGCCAGCAGTGCGGGGGCCTACAATGAGCAGTTCTTC	CASSAGAYNEQFF
TRBV4-3	TRBJ1-2	.	.	TGCGCCAGCAGCCAAGGGATTGGACTTAACTATGGCTACACCTTC	CASSQGIGLNYGYTF
TRBV6-5	TRBJ2-7	.	once	TGTGCCAGCAGTTACTCCCAGGGCTACGAGCAGTACTTC	CASSYSQGYEQYF
TRBV7-9	TRBJ1-1	.	.	TGTGCCAGCAGACAAACGTACGCGGAGGCTTTCTTT	CASRQTYAEAFF
TRBV9	TRBJ1-2	.	.	TGTGCCAGCAGCGTAGCGGAGGCCTATGGCTACACCTTC	CASSVAEAYGYTF
TRBV9	TRBJ1-5	.	.	TGTGCCAGCAGCCCGAGCCCCAAGAATCAGCCCCAGCATTTT	CASSPSPKNQPQHF
TRBV6-5	TRBJ2-7	TRBD1	.	TGTGCCAGCAGAGAACAGGGGGCGTTCCCCTACGAGCAGTACTTC	CASREQGAFPYEQYF
TRBV5-6	TRBJ2-5	.	.	TGTGCCAGCAGCTTAGACGGGAGTTGGGAGACCCAGTACTTC	CASSLDGSWETQYF
TRBV4-1	TRBJ2-5	TRBD2	.	TGCGCCAGCAGTGGTCGGGGGGGATCGGAGACCCAGTACTTC	CASSGRGGSETQYF
TRBV6-1	TRBJ2-5	.	few	TGTGCCAGCAGTTCGTCCGAGACCGGGGTGACCCAGTACTTC	CASSSSETGVTQYF
TRBV4-3	TRBJ2-7	TRBD2	.	TGCGCCAGCAGCCAAACCGGGACTAGCGCCTACGAGCAGTACTTC	CASSQTGTSAYEQYF
TRBV4-3	TRBJ1-2	TRBD1	.	TGCGCCAGCAGCCAAGGACAGGGGGTCATCTATGGCTACACCTTC	CASSQGQGVIYGYTF
TRBV7-9	TRBJ1-2	TRBD1	.	TGTGCCAGCAGCTCGGGACAGGGGGACACCTTC	CASSSGQGDTF
TRBV9	TRBJ2-5	TRBD2	.	TGTGCCAGCAGCGTAGAAATAGCGGGGGGGTTAGAGACCCAGTACTTC	CASSVEIAGGLETQYF
TRBV7-6	TRBJ2-5	TRBD2	.	TGTGCCAGCAGCTTATCGTCCGGGACTAGCGGCGGGACCCAGTACTTC	CASSLSSGTSGGTQYF
TRBV7-9	TRBJ2-4	TRBD1	.	TGTGCCAGCAGCCCTAACTCCGGACAGGGGGCAAGTCAAAACATTCAGTACTTC	CASSPNSGQGASQNIQYF
TRBV5-4	TRBJ2-2	TRBD1	.	TGTGCCAGCAGCACCGGACAGGCGTTGAACACCGGGGAGCTGTTTTTT	CASSTGQALNTGELFF
TRBV19	TRBJ1-2	TRBD1	.	TGTGCCAGTAGTATAGCGACAGGGACGAACTATGGCTACACCTTC	CASSIATGTNYGYTF
TRBV14	TRBJ2-2	TRBD2	.	TGTGCCAGCTCTCAAGCCGGGCGGGAGGAGAACACCGGGGAGCTGTTTTTT	CASSQAGREENTGELFF
TRBV7-9	TRBJ2-3	TRBD2	.	TGTGCCAGCAGCCGAGCGGGAGGGCCAGCAGATACGCAGTATTTT	CASSRAGGPADTQYF
TRBV15	TRBJ2-7	TRBD1	once	TGTGCCACCAGCTCTCTACCGGGACAGGGGGCGTATGAGCAGTACTTC	CATSSLPGQGAYEQYF
TRBV7-9	TRBJ2-5	.	.	TGTGCCAGCAGCGACCGCCCGCGGGACAGCCAAGAGACCCAGTACTTC	CASSDRPRDSQETQYF
TRBV11-3	TRBJ2-7	TRBD2	.	TGTGCCAGCAGCTTAGGTACTAGCGACGAGCAGTACTTC	CASSLGTSDEQYF
TRBV19	TRBJ2-2	.	.	TGTGCCAGTAGTCCGGGACTCAGGAACACCGGGGAGCTGTTTTTT	CASSPGLRNTGELFF
TRBV7-6	TRBJ2-3	.	.	TGTGCCAGCAGCCTAACAGGGTCGCGGACAGATACGCAGTATTTT	CASSLTGSRTDTQYF
TRBV29-1	TRBJ2-1	TRBD2	.	TGCAGCTCTGACTCGGCTAGCGGGCAAGAGGAGTTCTTC	CSSDSASGQEEFF
TRBV19	TRBJ1-2	.	.	TGTGCCAGTAGTATAGCCCACAGGGCCCTTGGCTACACCTTC	CASSIAHRALGYTF
TRBV29-1	TRBJ2-3	.	.	TGCAGCGTTGATGGTCTTGGGGTCGGCGGGATGGGAGATACGCAGTATTTT	CSVDGLGVGGMGDTQYF
TRBV9	TRBJ2-1	.	.	TGTGCCAGCAGCGTCGACTGGAGCTCCTACAATGAGCAGTTCTTC	CASSVDWSSYNEQFF
TRBV25-1	TRBJ1-2	.	.	TGTGCCAGCAGTGCTAATACCCACTTTGGCTACACCTTC	CASSANTHFGYTF
TRBV27	TRBJ2-7	.	.	TGTGCCAGCAGTCCCAGCGGCGGGACCTACGAGCAGTACTTC	CASSPSGGTYEQYF
TRBV27	TRBJ1-5	.	.	TGTGCCAGCATGGGCCAGCCCCAGCATTTT	CASMGQPQHF
TRBV27	TRBJ2-2	.	once	TGTGCCAGCAGTCCAGCAGGGACATGGAACACCGGGGAGCTGTTTTTT	CASSPAGTWNTGELFF
TRBV9	TRBJ1-6	TRBD1	.	TGTGCCAGCAGCGGGGGGACAGGCAATTCACCCCTCCACTTT	CASSGGTGNSPLHF
TRBV30	TRBJ2-1	TRBD2	once	TGTGCCTGGAGTGTAGGCACTAGCGGTTACAATGAGCAGTTCTTC	CAWSVGTSGYNEQFF
TRBV7-6	TRBJ2-2	TRBD2	.	TGTGCCAGCAGCTTAGCGGGAGCGGGAGGGACCGGGGAGCTGTTTTTT	CASSLAGAGGTGELFF
TRBV5-1	TRBJ2-7	.	.	TGCGCCAGCAGCTTGGCCTCCCCGGGTGTTTGGCCCTACGAGCAGTACTTC	CASSLASPGVWPYEQYF